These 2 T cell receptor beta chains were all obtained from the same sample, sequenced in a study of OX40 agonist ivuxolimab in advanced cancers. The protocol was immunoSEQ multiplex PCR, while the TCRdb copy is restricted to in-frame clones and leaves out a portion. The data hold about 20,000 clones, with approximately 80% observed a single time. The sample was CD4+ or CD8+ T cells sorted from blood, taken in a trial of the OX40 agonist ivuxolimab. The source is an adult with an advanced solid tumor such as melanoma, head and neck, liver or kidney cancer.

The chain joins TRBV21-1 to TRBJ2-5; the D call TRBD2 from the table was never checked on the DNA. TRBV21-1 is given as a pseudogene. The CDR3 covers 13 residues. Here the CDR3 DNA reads TGTGCCAGCCCAGGCGGGGGGGAAGAGACCCAGTACTTC. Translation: CASPGGGEETQYF.

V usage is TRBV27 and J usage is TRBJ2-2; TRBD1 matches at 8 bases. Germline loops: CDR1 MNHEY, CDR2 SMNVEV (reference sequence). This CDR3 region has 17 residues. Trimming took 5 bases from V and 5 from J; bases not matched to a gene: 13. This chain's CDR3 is CASSPWDRSILTGELFF. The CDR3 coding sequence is TGTGCCAGCAGTCCATGGGACAGGTCGATTTTAACCGGGGAGCTGTTTTTT.